The 28 T cell receptor beta chains reported below all come from one sample, sequenced in a study of blood T cells in healthy people across ages (dated by TCRdb to about 2015). Receptors were amplified or captured by 5' RACE. Sequencing was performed on an Illumina HiSeq 2500. A second PCR of about 7 to 12 cycles was run with a J-beta primer mix and a sample-barcoded 5' primer. The public reads were reprocessed in TCRdb via fastp at Q25 and MiXCR, keeping in-frame beta chains. Rows are combined by CDR3 protein, so each entry shows the most common genes and DNA. In all, the sample holds under 2 million distinct CDR3 sequences, and 30% to 35% of those were seen once. The top ten hold around 10% of the sample. The source material was blood. These receptors all come from a woman younger than 45 in good health.

This clonotype was detected only a few times. The chain links TRBV20-1 to TRBJ2-7, with D possibly matching TRBD2 (5 bases). This CDR3 is built from 12 residues. CDR1 is DFQATT, CDR2 SNEGSKA, per germline (reference sequence). V was cut by 3 bases and J by 3 bases, with 9 bases left in between. CDR3 coding DNA: TGCAGTGCTAGCGGGATCCTCTACGAGCAGTACTTC. Its protein product is CSASGILYEQYF.

V is TRBV11-1 and J is TRBJ2-7, with D possibly being TRBD2 (6 bases). Germline CDR1 and CDR2: SGHAT and FQDESV (reference sequence). Trimming removed 5 bases from V and 6 bases from J, with 17 bases in between. CDR3 size: 14 residues. CDR3 sequence reads: CASSLGLAQAEQYF. CDR3 nucleotide sequence: TGTGCCAGCAGCCTGGGACTGGCGCAGGCCGAGCAGTACTTC. The full variable domain, with the rest looked up from reference TRBV11-1 and TRBJ2-7, is EAEVAQSPRYKITEKSQAVAFWCDPISGHATLYWYRQILGQGPELLVQFQDESVVDDSQLPKDRFSAERLKGVDSTLKIQPAELGDSAMYLCASSLGLAQAEQYFGPGTRLTVT.

This clonotype was observed a handful of times. The CDR3 sequence is CASSSTVGSSSYNEQFF. The DNA of the CDR3 is TGCGCCAGCAGCTCCACGGTTGGCAGCAGCTCCTACAATGAGCAGTTCTTC. This rearrangement joins TRBV5-1 to TRBJ2-1; no definite D call. CDR3 length: 17 residues. The V gene's germline CDR1 is SGHRS and CDR2 YFSETQ. V was cut by 3 bases and J by 0 bases, with 16 bases left in between.

V is TRBV7-9 and J is TRBJ2-1, with TRBD1 identical over 7 bases. Germline trimming cut 3 bases from V and 3 bases from J; bases unmatched to any gene: 5. CDR3 length: 15 amino acids. Germline V lookup: CDR1 SEHNR, CDR2 FQNEAQ (reference sequence). The CDR3 nucleotides read TGTGCCAGCAGCTTTATCCAGGGGGACTACAATGAGCAGTTCTTC. As protein: CASSFIQGDYNEQFF.

This chain joins TRBV5-1 and TRBJ2-1; D is undetermined. Germline CDR1 reads SGHRS; CDR2 reads YFSETQ. V was trimmed by 6 bases and J by 3 bases, leaving 16 bases between them. This CDR3 region has 15 residues. The CDR3 protein is CASTEAASNYNEQFF. CDR3 in DNA: TGCGCCAGCACCGAGGCTGCTTCGAACTACAATGAGCAGTTCTTC.

As for this clonotype: A clone one base away is much larger, so this may be a read error. The chain recombines TRBV15 with TRBJ2-1; unclear D gene. The DNA end is more similar to TRBJ2-7, so the J call may be wrong. The CDR3 runs to 15 residues. Germline-derived CDR1 and CDR2 are LNHNV and YYDKDF (reference sequence). The CDR3 sequence: CATSRDESSYNEQYF. CDR3 DNA: TGTGCCACCAGCAGAGACGAGAGCTCCTACAATGAGCAGTACTTC.

This clonotype was observed a few times. This chain uses TRBV20-1 with TRBJ1-2; 10 bases map to TRBD1. CDR1 and CDR2 from the germline V gene are DFQATT and SNEGSKA (reference sequence). J gave up 0 bases and V 3 bases, and 1 base lay outside the gene matches. This CDR3 has 14 residues. The CDR3 protein is CSARGTGANYGYTF. The CDR3 nucleotides read TGCAGTGCTAGGGGGACAGGGGCTAACTATGGCTACACCTTC.

This chain links TRBV7-9 with TRBJ1-2; 8 nucleotides align to TRBD1. This CDR3 region has 15 residues. J lost 0 bases, V lost 1 base, and 1 base had no gene match. The germline gives CDR1 SEHNR, CDR2 FQNEAQ (reference sequence). The CDR3 DNA reads as TGTGCCAGCAGCTTAGACAGGGGGACTAACTATGGCTACACCTTC. Translating gives CASSLDRGTNYGYTF.

This clonotype was counted between two and nine times. The chain employs TRBV7-8 and TRBJ2-5; 9 positions match TRBD2. Trimming removed 1 base from V and 2 bases from J; junction bases left unmatched: 8. CDR1 and CDR2 (germline): SGHVS, FQNEAQ. The CDR3 runs to 17 residues. CDR3 sequence reads: CASSLVGSGGLQETQYF. The DNA for the CDR3 is TGTGCCAGCAGCTTAGTAGGTAGCGGGGGACTTCAAGAGACCCAGTACTTC. Based on the CDR3 plus reference TRBV7-8 and TRBJ2-5, the full variable domain is GAGVSQSPRYKVAKRGQDVALRCDPISGHVSLFWYQQALGQGPEFLTYFQNEAQLDKSGLPSDRFFAERPEGSVSTLKIQRTQQEDSAVYLCASSLVGSGGLQETQYFGPGTRLLVL.

V usage is TRBV5-1 and J usage is TRBJ2-1; 8 nucleotides align to TRBD1. This CDR3 contains 16 residues. Germline V gene lookup returns CDR1 SGHRS and CDR2 YFSETQ. V lost 3 bases, J lost 4 bases, and 9 bases stayed unmatched. CDR3 sequence reads: CASSYQQGERYNEQFF. The DNA for the CDR3 is TGCGCCAGCAGCTATCAACAGGGGGAAAGGTACAATGAGCAGTTCTTC. The whole variable domain, remainder taken from reference TRBV5-1 and TRBJ2-1, is KAGVTQTPRYLIKTRGQQVTLSCSPISGHRSVSWYQQTPGQGLQFLFEYFSETQRNKGNFPGRFSGRQFSNSRSEMNVSTLELGDSALYLCASSYQQGERYNEQFFGPGTRLTVL.

The gene calls are TRBV20-1 and TRBJ2-7, with D perhaps matching TRBD2 (5 bases). Trimming removed 4 bases at V and 0 bases at J, with 10 bases between. CDR1 and CDR2 from the germline V gene are DFQATT and SNEGSKA (reference sequence). This CDR3 contains 13 residues. CDR3 loop: CSATWTSSYEQYF. CDR3 DNA sequence: TGCAGTGCTACTTGGACTTCCTCCTACGAGCAGTACTTC.

Here the CDR3 reads CASSYSITGGAYGNTEAFF. The CDR3 region has the DNA TGTGCCAGCAGTTACTCGATAACAGGGGGCGCTTACGGGAACACTGAAGCTTTCTTT. This chain links TRBV6-2 or TRBV6-3 with TRBJ1-1; 9 positions match TRBD1. With 0 bases clipped from V and 1 base from J, the junction kept 12 bases outside the gene matches. The length of the CDR3 is 19 residues. The V gene's germline CDR1 is MNHEY and CDR2 SVGEGT.

The genes are TRBV9 and TRBJ2-1; D gene ambiguous. The CDR3 runs 14 residues. Trimming pared 0 bases from V and 4 bases from J, leaving 8 bases between. Looked up from germline, CDR1 is SGDLS and CDR2 is YYNGEE. Written as DNA, the CDR3 is TGTGCCAGCAGCGTAGGGTACGGGTACAATGAGCAGTTCTTC. It is translated as CASSVGYGYNEQFF.

The chain has TRBV18 and TRBJ1-4; 9 bases map to TRBD1. The germline V gene encodes CDR1 KGHSH and CDR2 LQKENI. The CDR3 sequence is 12 residues long. V trimming: 9 bases; J trimming: 8 bases; junction bases outside the gene matches: 4. Here the CDR3 reads CASRTGDEKLFF. The CDR3 DNA reads as TGTGCCAGTCGGACAGGGGACGAAAAACTGTTTTTT.

V usage is TRBV27 and J usage is TRBJ2-1; D gene uncertain. The CDR3 length is 16 residues. The V gene lost 6 bases and the J gene lost 1 base, with 16 bases spanning the gap. Germline CDR1 reads MNHEY; CDR2 reads SMNVEV (reference sequence). The DNA for the CDR3 is TGTGCCAGCAGATCCGAGCATATCGATTCCTACAATGAGCAGTTCTTC. Encoded protein: CASRSEHIDSYNEQFF.

V and J are TRBV4-1 and TRBJ1-2; D might be TRBD1 (5 bases). Germline assignment: CDR1 MGHRA and CDR2 YSYEKL. The CDR3 extends over 14 amino acids. The ends were cut back, 4 bases at V and 8 bases at J, with 17 bases in the middle. The DNA of the CDR3 is TGCGCCAGCAGCCCCGGATCAGGGACGAGGGGCTACACCTTC. Translated: CASSPGSGTRGYTF.

The genes are TRBV5-1 and TRBJ1-6; D remains unclear. The CDR3 sequence is 14 residues long. The V gene's germline CDR1 is SGHRS and CDR2 YFSETQ. Trimming shortened V by 1 base and J by 5 bases, and 7 bases separated the two germline ends. Here the CDR3 DNA reads TGCGCCAGCAGCTTGACGGATCATAATTCACCCCTCCACTTT. It codes for CASSLTDHNSPLHF.

The chain combines TRBV10-2 with TRBJ1-2, with 7 bases fitting TRBD1. V was pared by 4 bases and J by 8 bases, with 7 bases of the junction left unmatched. CDR1 is WSHSY and CDR2 is SAAADI in the germline V gene. This CDR3 spans 13 amino acids. The CDR3, as DNA: TGCGCCAGCAGTGTCGGACAGGTCGGAGGCTACACCTTC. This translates into CASSVGQVGGYTF.

This clonotype appeared a single time. The CDR3 sequence is CASSLGEGELFF. The CDR3 DNA follows: TGTGCCAGCAGCTTGGGAGAGGGCGAACTGTTTTTT. The V call is TRBV5-6, the J call TRBJ1-4; the D is unclear. The V end was cut by 0 bases, the J end by 12 bases, with 9 bases between. The CDR3 length is 12 residues. Germline lookup yields CDR1 SGHDT and CDR2 YYEEEE.

A word on this clonotype: No DNA is shown, since the ends of the CDR3 on it are uncertain; the CDR3 is the one TCRdb lists. This sequence joins TRBV15 and TRBJ1-2. The CDR3 is 15 amino acids long, termini counted. The germline gives CDR1 LNHNV, CDR2 YYDKDF (reference sequence). The CDR3 is CATSRRVGEHFGNTF.

In its sample, this clonotype was seen a few times. The chain carries TRBV20-1 and TRBJ2-7, with 10 bases aligning to TRBD2. The germline CDR1 and CDR2 sequences are DFQATT and SNEGSKA (reference sequence). CDR3 length: 15 residues. The trim removed 0 bases at V and 7 bases at J, leaving 9 bases unmatched. In DNA form, the CDR3 reads TGCAGTGCTAGAGAACTAGCGGGGATCCGGAGGGAGCAGTACTTC. It encodes CSARELAGIRREQYF.

The chain joins TRBV28 to TRBJ2-5; 8 bases line up with TRBD2. The CDR3 length is 13 residues. Germline CDR1 and CDR2: MDHEN and SYDVKM. V shed 7 bases and J 11 bases; nucleotides not matched to a gene: 12. CDR3 region: CASNAGTSSRQYF. The CDR3 DNA is TGTGCCAGCAATGCCGGGACTAGTTCCCGGCAGTACTTC.

The V call is TRBV27, the J call TRBJ2-7, with 11 nucleotides matching TRBD1. The CDR3 extends over 16 amino acids. Trimming took 8 bases from V and 2 from J; bases not matched to a gene: 11. Looked up from germline, CDR1 is MNHEY and CDR2 is SMNVEV (reference sequence). This chain's CDR3 is CASYPHGQGAAYEQYF. In DNA, the CDR3 is TGTGCCAGCTATCCCCACGGACAGGGGGCCGCCTACGAGCAGTACTTC.

This chain connects TRBV9 to TRBJ1-6; D gene ambiguous. The CDR3 spans 15 residues. Trimming pared 0 bases from V and 6 bases from J, leaving 10 bases between. CDR1 and CDR2 (germline): SGDLS, YYNGEE. The CDR3 sequence is CASSVDVAANSPLHF. The CDR3 region has the DNA TGTGCCAGCAGCGTAGATGTCGCAGCTAATTCACCCCTCCACTTT. The whole variable domain, remainder taken from reference TRBV9 and TRBJ1-6, is DSGVTQTPKHLITATGQRVTLRCSPRSGDLSVYWYQQSLDQGLQFLIQYYNGEERAKGNILERFSAQQFPDLHSELNLSSLELGDSALYFCASSVDVAANSPLHFGNGTRLTVT.

The chain couples TRBV28 to TRBJ2-5; 8 nucleotides agree with TRBD1. Per the germline V gene, CDR1 is MDHEN and CDR2 is SYDVKM. The CDR3 consists of 15 residues. V shed 4 bases, J shed 4 bases, and the junction held 8 bases outside the gene matches. This CDR3 is CASSSLQGGGETQYF. The CDR3 nucleotides are TGTGCCAGCAGTTCCCTACAGGGGGGAGGAGAGACCCAGTACTTC.

The CDR3 loop reads CSASAGGTASYEQYF. The DNA for the CDR3 is TGCAGTGCTAGTGCGGGCGGGACAGCGTCCTACGAGCAGTACTTC. The V gene is TRBV20-1, the J gene TRBJ2-7, with D maybe TRBD1 (7 bases). The CDR3 is 15 amino acids. Trimming took off 3 bases at V and 1 base at J, with 16 bases between the two ends. Germline values: CDR1 DFQATT, CDR2 SNEGSKA (reference sequence).

In regard to this clonotype: The CDR3 ends on some other residue instead of the conserved phenylalanine or tryptophan, so this is likely a read error. The chain carries TRBV4-1 and TRBJ2-3, with 8 nucleotides matching TRBD1. This CDR3 region has 20 residues. The V gene's germline CDR1 is MGHRA and CDR2 YSYEKL. V trimming: 1 base; J trimming: 1 base; junction bases outside the gene matches: 16. CDR3 residues: CASSQVTLTDRVEGTDTQYL. The CDR3 nucleotides are TGCGCCAGCAGCCAAGTTACCTTAACGGACAGGGTGGAGGGCACAGATACGCAGTATTTG.

The CDR3: CASSQVRGLAGQETQYF. In nucleotides, the CDR3 is TGCGCCAGCAGCCAAGTTCGAGGACTAGCGGGACAAGAGACCCAGTACTTC. The chain carries TRBV4-1 and TRBJ2-5; 12 positions agree with TRBD2. Trimming cost V 1 base and J 2 bases; bases outside gene matches: 5. CDR1 and CDR2 (germline): MGHRA, YSYEKL. The CDR3 spans 17 residues.